A single sample gave rise to the 28 T cell receptor beta chains below, sequenced in a study of PD-1 blockade in classical Hodgkin lymphoma. Time point described: newly diagnosed, previously untreated cHL patient sample. With magnetic negative selection, CD4+ T cells were purified from PBMCs that had been thawed. Sequenced by immunoSEQ multiplex PCR; TCRdb stores in-frame clones only, minus some. The table includes tens of thousands of clones, approximately 91% detected once. Specimen: CD4+ T cells from blood. The receptor source for this set is a human donor with classical Hodgkin lymphoma.

The chain is built from TRBV27 and TRBJ1-6, with a weak D call TRBD1 (6 bases). Germline V lookup: CDR1 MNHEY, CDR2 SMNVEV (reference sequence). The ends were cut back, 0 bases at V and 7 bases at J, with 10 bases in the middle. CDR3 length: 15 amino acids. CDR3 bases: TGTGCCAGCAGTTTATCGGGAGGGGGAAATTCACCCCTCCACTTT. Translated, it gives CASSLSGGGNSPLHF.

The chain recombines TRBV6-1 with TRBJ2-5; D is undetermined. The CDR3 has 14 amino acids. Looked up from germline, CDR1 is MNHNS and CDR2 is SASEGT. V was shortened by 7 bases and J by 3 bases, with 15 bases between the two germline ends. The CDR3 protein is CASTRFQLKETQYF. CDR3 sequence (DNA): TGTGCCAGCACTCGGTTTCAGCTTAAAGAGACCCAGTACTTC.

This chain connects TRBV7-8 to TRBJ2-5; tentatively, D is TRBD1 (6 bases). Germline lookup yields CDR1 SGHVS and CDR2 FQNEAQ. Trimming took off 5 bases at V and 7 bases at J, with 20 bases between the two ends. The CDR3 consists of 15 residues. The DNA for the CDR3 is TGTGCCAGCAGCCAACGCAGACAGGCGCCGGGGACCCAGTACTTC. Encoded protein: CASSQRRQAPGTQYF.

This clone was seen more than once but under ten times. For the CDR3, the DNA is TGTGCCAGCAGGCTCGCCGGGACAGGGAATCAGCCCCAGCATTTT. This translates into CASRLAGTGNQPQHF. This rearrangement joins TRBV28 to TRBJ1-5, with 9 bases aligning to TRBD1. CDR3 length: 15 amino acids. The V gene's germline CDR1 is MDHEN and CDR2 SYDVKM. The ends lost 6 bases at V and 4 bases at J; junction bases unmatched: 7.

The chain recombines TRBV29-1 with TRBJ2-3, with 7 bases fitting TRBD1. The CDR3 consists of 13 residues. V lost 6 bases, J lost 9 bases, and 12 bases stayed unmatched. Germline lookup yields CDR1 SQVTM and CDR2 ANQGSEA. The CDR3 region has the DNA TGCAGCGTAGAGACAGGGAAGGTGCAAACGCAGTATTTT. Its protein is CSVETGKVQTQYF.

The V call is TRBV19, the J call TRBJ2-3, with D perhaps TRBD1 (6 bases). The CDR3 is made up of 13 amino acids. Germline V CDR1 and CDR2: LNHDA, SQIVND (reference sequence). V was shortened by 6 bases and J by 4 bases, with 11 bases between the two germline ends. This CDR3 is CASRQGSADTQYF. The CDR3 nucleotides read TGTGCCAGTAGACAGGGCTCCGCAGATACGCAGTATTTT. The full variable domain, its missing parts supplied by reference TRBV19 and TRBJ2-3, is DGGITQSPKYLFRKEGQNVTLSCEQNLNHDAMYWYRQDPGQGLRLIYYSQIVNDFQKGDIAEGYSVSREKKESFPLTVTSAQKNPTAFYLCASRQGSADTQYFGPGTRLTVL.

A single count supports this clone. The rearrangement joins TRBV10-3 to TRBJ2-3, with TRBD1 identical over 7 bases. The J segment lost 2 bases and the V segment lost 6 bases, leaving 8 bases of the junction unmatched. The V gene's germline CDR1 is ENHRY and CDR2 SYGVKD. This CDR3 spans 15 amino acids. In DNA form, the CDR3 reads TGTGCCATCAGCGAGGGACAGCGGACCACAGATACGCAGTATTTT. Its protein product is CAISEGQRTTDTQYF.

This chain joins TRBV7-2 and TRBJ2-7; 7 bases map to TRBD2. V lost 3 bases, J lost 2 bases, and 4 bases stayed unmatched. Germline lookup yields CDR1 SGHTA and CDR2 FQGNSA. CDR3 length: 14 residues. CDR3 DNA: TGTGCCAGCAGCTTGGGAGGGGTCGCCTACGAGCAGTACTTC. It yields the protein CASSLGGVAYEQYF.

This chain connects TRBV6-5 to TRBJ1-2, with no clear D. This CDR3 has 15 residues. The V end lost 5 bases, the J end lost 1 base, and 14 bases lay between the germline ends. Germline CDR1 MNHEY, CDR2 SVGAGI. This chain's CDR3 is CASSPGWSLNYGYTF. DNA of the CDR3: TGTGCCAGCAGTCCGGGGTGGTCCCTTAACTATGGCTACACCTTC.

Only one count was recorded for this clone. The V and J genes are TRBV6-1 and TRBJ1-1; 9 positions match TRBD1. From germline, CDR1 is MNHNS and CDR2 SASEGT. V was pared by 8 bases and J by 4 bases, with 8 bases of the junction left unmatched. The CDR3 spans 14 residues. The CDR3 DNA reads as TGTGCCAGCGGAGCCGGGACAGGGTCCACTGAAGCTTTCTTT. This encodes CASGAGTGSTEAFF.

This clone was seen a single time. This chain connects TRBV20-1 to TRBJ1-2, with D maybe TRBD1 (5 bases). The CDR3 has 11 amino acids. Germline loops: CDR1 DFQATT, CDR2 SNEGSKA (reference sequence). The V and J ends lost 6 bases and 7 bases respectively, with 12 bases between them. CDR3 sequence: CSARGVGGYTF. The CDR3 coding sequence is TGCAGTGCCCGGGGGGTAGGTGGCTACACCTTC.

This sequence joins TRBV29-1 and TRBJ2-3; D gene uncertain. CDR3 length equals 17 residues. V was shortened by 6 bases and J by 0 bases, with 22 bases between the two germline ends. CDR1 SQVTM and CDR2 ANQGSEA come from the germline V gene. In nucleotides, the CDR3 is TGCAGCGTCTCACTCTCTTACTGGGCAACTAGCACAGATACGCAGTATTTT. Its translation: CSVSLSYWATSTDTQYF.

V and J are TRBV11-2 and TRBJ2-7; 12 bases line up with TRBD2. CDR1 is SGHAT, CDR2 FQNNGV, per germline. Trimming cost V 3 bases and J 4 bases; bases outside gene matches: 4. The CDR3 loop spans 15 amino acids. DNA for the CDR3: TGTGCCAGCAGCTTGGCCGGGACTAGCGGGTACGAGCAGTACTTC. Translating gives CASSLAGTSGYEQYF. The variable domain in full, with the rest retrieved from reference TRBV11-2 and TRBJ2-7, is EAGVAQSPRYKIIEKRQSVAFWCNPISGHATLYWYQQILGQGPKLLIQFQNNGVVDDSQLPKDRFSAERLKGVDSTLKIQPAKLEDSAVYLCASSLAGTSGYEQYFGPGTRLTVT.

The chain has TRBV4-1 and TRBJ2-5; D gene ambiguous. The CDR3 has 12 residues. V was cut by 4 bases and J by 5 bases, with 8 bases left in between. Germline assignment: CDR1 MGHRA and CDR2 YSYEKL. CDR3 loop: CASSLGRETQYF. The CDR3 DNA reads as TGCGCCAGCAGCCTCGGGCGGGAGACCCAGTACTTC.

The chain combines TRBV5-4 with TRBJ2-3; 12 nucleotides line up with TRBD2. The germline V gene has CDR1 SGHNT and CDR2 YYREEE (reference sequence). V shed 5 bases, J shed 2 bases, and the junction held 3 bases outside the gene matches. CDR3 length: 15 residues. The CDR3 DNA follows: TGTGCCAGCAGATCTAGCGGGGGGGTCACAGATACGCAGTATTTT. Translating gives CASRSSGGVTDTQYF. Using reference TRBV5-4 and TRBJ2-3 for the parts outside the CDR3, the full variable domain is ETGVTQSPTHLIKTRGQQVTLRCSSQSGHNTVSWYQQALGQGPQFIFQYYREEENGRGNFPPRFSGLQFPNYSSELNVNALELDDSALYLCASRSSGGVTDTQYFGPGTRLTVL.

This clone has only a few counts. The V call is TRBV27, the J call TRBJ1-1, with D tentatively TRBD1 (5 bases). CDR3 length equals 16 residues. The germline CDR1 and CDR2 sequences are MNHEY and SMNVEV (reference sequence). Trimming took 4 bases from V and 2 from J, leaving 17 bases between them. CDR3 sequence reads: CASSSGGSGHNTEAFF. CDR3 DNA: TGTGCCAGCAGTTCGGGAGGATCGGGGCATAACACTGAAGCTTTCTTT.

This clone was observed a few times. The rearrangement joins TRBV7-2 to TRBJ1-5, with TRBD1 as a possible D gene (5 bases). The V and J ends lost 2 bases and 7 bases respectively, with 15 bases between them. The CDR3 spans 15 residues. The germline V gene encodes CDR1 SGHTA and CDR2 FQGNSA. The CDR3 bases are TGTGCCAGCAGCTTACTTTGGGGTGGGGGACAGCCCCAGCATTTT. Its protein is CASSLLWGGGQPQHF.

This chain connects TRBV15 to TRBJ2-1; no firm D call. V was clipped by 0 bases and J by 4 bases, with 7 bases between them. CDR1 and CDR2 from the germline V gene are LNHNV and YYDKDF (reference sequence). This CDR3 has 14 amino acids. The CDR3 loop reads CATSRDWGYNEQFF. CDR3 DNA sequence: TGTGCCACCAGCAGAGATTGGGGATACAATGAGCAGTTCTTC.

This chain joins TRBV7-8 and TRBJ2-7, with 11 bases lining up with TRBD2. The CDR3 has 16 amino acids. The ends lost 4 bases at V and 0 bases at J; junction bases unmatched: 5. Germline V gene sequence: CDR1 SGHVS, CDR2 FQNEAQ. In nucleotides, the CDR3 is TGTGCCAGCAGCTCCACTAGCGGGAGAGGCTCCTACGAGCAGTACTTC. Protein: CASSSTSGRGSYEQYF.

The table lists this clone with a count of one. This chain links TRBV5-1 with TRBJ2-2; no reliable D call. This CDR3 has 14 amino acids. Trimming took off 2 bases at V and 6 bases at J, with 11 bases between the two ends. The V gene's germline CDR1 is SGHRS and CDR2 YFSETQ. The CDR3 sequence is CASSFLQFPGELFF. In DNA form, the CDR3 reads TGCGCCAGCAGCTTCTTACAGTTCCCCGGGGAGCTGTTTTTT.

The chain is built from TRBV5-1 and TRBJ2-5; D might be TRBD1 (6 bases). The J call may be in error: the DNA end matches TRBJ2-7 better. This CDR3 contains 16 residues. CDR1 and CDR2 from the germline V gene are SGHRS and YFSETQ. In nucleotides, the CDR3 is TGCGCCAGCAGCCTTTGGGGGCCATCGAGCTCCTACGAGCAGTACTTC. This translates into CASSLWGPSSSYEQYF.

This chain uses TRBV2 with TRBJ2-3, with TRBD2 identical over 11 bases. This CDR3 comprises 15 residues. In germline, CDR1 is SNHLY, CDR2 FYNNEI. The ends lost 9 bases at V and 0 bases at J; junction bases unmatched: 5. Here the CDR3 reads CASFLAGGSTDTQYF. As DNA, the CDR3 is TGTGCCAGTTTTTTAGCGGGGGGGAGCACAGATACGCAGTATTTT.

The chain combines TRBV6-6 with TRBJ1-1; 9 bases agree with TRBD1. The CDR3 runs to 15 residues. Trimming at V came to 2 bases and at J to 6 bases, leaving 7 bases not matched to a gene. Germline CDR1 is MNHNY and CDR2 is SVGAGI (reference sequence). The CDR3 sequence is CASSYAPGTGPEAFF. CDR3 bases: TGTGCCAGCAGTTACGCCCCCGGGACAGGGCCTGAAGCTTTCTTT.

The chain joins TRBV29-1 to TRBJ2-1, with 15 bases lining up with TRBD2. The CDR3 is 15 residues long. After removal of 5 bases from V and 4 bases from J, the junction contained 3 bases not matched to a gene. The V gene's germline CDR1 is SQVTM and CDR2 ANQGSEA. DNA of the CDR3: TGCAGCGTTTGGACTAGCGGGAGGGCTTACAATGAGCAGTTCTTC. It translates to CSVWTSGRAYNEQFF.

This chain connects TRBV28 to TRBJ1-2; TRBD1 is a possible D gene (5 bases). This CDR3 is built from 13 residues. CDR1 and CDR2 from the germline V gene are MDHEN and SYDVKM. Trimming shortened V by 7 bases and J by 0 bases, and 9 bases separated the two germline ends. CDR3 loop: CASNPDTNYGYTF. CDR3 nucleotides: TGTGCCAGCAACCCGGACACTAACTATGGCTACACCTTC.

The rearrangement uses TRBV13 and TRBJ1-1; D call uncertain. The CDR3 has 14 amino acids. The V gene lost 0 bases and the J gene lost 1 base, with 6 bases spanning the gap. Germline lookup yields CDR1 PRHDT and CDR2 FYEKMQ (reference sequence). CDR3 sequence (DNA): TGTGCCAGCAGCTTAGGCCGGAGGAACACTGAAGCTTTCTTT. It codes for CASSLGRRNTEAFF.

This chain joins TRBV7-2 and TRBJ2-7, with 8 bases lining up with TRBD2. The CDR3 spans 15 residues. Trimming cost V 4 bases and J 1 base; bases outside gene matches: 6. The germline V gene encodes CDR1 SGHTA and CDR2 FQGNSA. CDR3 residues: CASSSSGGLSYEQYF. For the CDR3, the DNA is TGTGCCAGCAGCTCGAGCGGGGGACTTTCCTACGAGCAGTACTTC.

The chain couples TRBV6-4 to TRBJ2-3; possibly TRBD1 for D (6 bases). V lost 6 bases to trimming and J lost 6 bases, with 13 bases between them. Looked up from germline, CDR1 is MRHNA and CDR2 is SNTAGT. CDR3 size: 13 residues. CDR3 loop: CASRRGRGDTQYF. The CDR3 DNA is TGTGCCAGCAGAAGGGGAAGGGGGGATACGCAGTATTTT.